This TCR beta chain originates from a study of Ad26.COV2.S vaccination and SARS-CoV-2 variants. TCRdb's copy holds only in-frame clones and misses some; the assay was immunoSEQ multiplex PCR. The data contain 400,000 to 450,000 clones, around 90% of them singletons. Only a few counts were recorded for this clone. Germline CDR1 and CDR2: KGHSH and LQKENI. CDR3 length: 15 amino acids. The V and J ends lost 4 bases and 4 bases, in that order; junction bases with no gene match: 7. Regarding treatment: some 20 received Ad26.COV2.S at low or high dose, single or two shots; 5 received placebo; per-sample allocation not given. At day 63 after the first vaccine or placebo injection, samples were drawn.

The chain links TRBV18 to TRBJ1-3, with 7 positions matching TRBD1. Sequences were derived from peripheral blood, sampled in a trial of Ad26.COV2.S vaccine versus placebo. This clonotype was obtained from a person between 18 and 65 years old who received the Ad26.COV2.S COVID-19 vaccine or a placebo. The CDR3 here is CASSQRTGLGNTIYF. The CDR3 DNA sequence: TGTGCCAGCTCACAAAGGACAGGACTCGGAAACACCATATATTTT.